The 7 T cell receptor beta chains presented below share a single source sample, sequenced in a study of response to subunit inactivated influenza vaccine (dated by TCRdb to the late 2010s). The library was produced with RT-PCR. Instrument on record: Illumina HiSeq 2500. The raw public data were reprocessed by TCRdb itself: fastp quality trimming at Q25, MiXCR clonotype calling, in-frame beta chains only. Each entry is one CDR3 protein sequence, shown with its most common DNA and genes. This sample gives about 570,000 distinct CDR3 sequences in total; around 10% of them show up just once. Approximately 11% of the sample rests with the top ten. These data also formed part of another study, on T cells expressing NK-cell markers. The second study's authors report: TCR beta cDNA libraries were made by 5'RACE template switching that added a universal primer site and unique molecular identifiers.

The starting material was PBMCs from blood, obtained on the day of vaccination. Receptor source: a man aged 45 to 65 who received an inactivated influenza vaccine. Donor details come from another sample of the same person, matched by shared clones.

This clonotype came up a few times. The chain has TRBV10-3 and TRBJ2-7; TRBD2 matches at 7 bases. Germline V gene data show CDR1 as ENHRY and CDR2 as SYGVKD. CDR3 length: 15 residues. The V and J ends lost 6 bases and 0 bases, in that order; junction bases with no gene match: 8. CDR3 DNA sequence: TGTGCCATCAGGGCACTAGCGCAAAGCTCCTACGAGCAGTACTTC. This translates into CAIRALAQSSYEQYF.

This clonotype was observed a few times. The chain carries TRBV30 and TRBJ1-5; D unclear. V lost 2 bases and J 0 bases, leaving 5 bases between the germline ends. From germline, CDR1 is GTSNPN and CDR2 SVGIG (reference sequence). The CDR3 is 13 residues long. The CDR3 DNA reads as TGTGCCTGGAGTTCGAGTAGCAATCAGCCCCAGCATTTT. It yields the protein CAWSSSSNQPQHF.

The chain couples TRBV7-2 to TRBJ1-1, with 8 bases fitting TRBD1. Trimming cost V 4 bases and J 10 bases; bases outside gene matches: 11. From germline, CDR1 is SGHTA and CDR2 FQGNSA. The CDR3 is 14 residues long. Written as DNA, the CDR3 is TGTGCCAGCAGCTCTCGCACGACAGGGGAAGGAGCTTTCTTT. Protein: CASSSRTTGEGAFF. The full variable domain, with the rest looked up from reference TRBV7-2 and TRBJ1-1, is GAGVSQSPSNKVTEKGKDVELRCDPISGHTALYWYRQSLGQGLEFLIYFQGNSAPDKSGLPSDRFSAERTGGSVSTLTIQRTQQEDSAVYLCASSSRTTGEGAFFGQGTRLTVV.

This clonotype occurred a few times. Given a much more abundant clone one base away, this may be a read error. The V gene is TRBV5-1, the J gene TRBJ2-1, with D possibly TRBD1 on 6 matching bases. CDR3 size: 15 residues. In germline, CDR1 is SGHRS, CDR2 YFSETQ. Trimming took 1 base from V and 2 from J, leaving 10 bases between them. The CDR3 region is CASSLQGSTYNEQFF. The DNA of the CDR3 is TGCGCCAGCAGCTTGCAGGGGAGCACCTACAATGAGCAGTTCTTC. The whole variable domain, filled in from reference TRBV5-1 and TRBJ2-1, reads KAGVTQTPRYLIKTRGQQVTLSCSPISGHRSVSWYQQTPGQGLQFLFEYFSETQRNKGNFPGRFSGRQFSNSRSEMNVSTLELGDSALYLCASSLQGSTYNEQFFGPGTRLTVL.

This clonotype was counted a few times. The J gene is TRBJ2-1, the V gene TRBV18; 8 nucleotides match TRBD1. This CDR3 region has 18 residues. Germline trimming cut 2 bases from V and 6 bases from J; bases unmatched to any gene: 15. Germline V gives CDR1 KGHSH, CDR2 LQKENI. CDR3 DNA: TGTGCCAGCTCACCATTTGACAGGGGATTTGGTTTGGGCAATGAGCAGTTCTTC. Protein product: CASSPFDRGFGLGNEQFF.

This clonotype has only a few counts. V is TRBV4-1 and J is TRBJ2-4, with TRBD1 matching 11 bases. This CDR3 spans 18 amino acids. The V and J ends lost 0 bases and 2 bases, in that order; junction bases with no gene match: 6. Germline V gives CDR1 MGHRA, CDR2 YSYEKL. In nucleotides, the CDR3 is TGCGCCAGCAGCCAAGAACCCGGACAGGGGGCAACCAAAAACATTCAGTACTTC. Translating it yields CASSQEPGQGATKNIQYF.

The chain combines TRBV10-2 with TRBJ2-1, with 11 positions matching TRBD2. Per germline, CDR1 WSHSY and CDR2 SAAADI. The CDR3 covers 13 residues. With 6 bases clipped from V and 10 bases from J, the junction kept 5 bases outside the gene matches. The CDR3 DNA reads TGCGCCAGCAGAGCCGGGACTAGCGGCGAGCAGTTCTTC. Translating gives CASRAGTSGEQFF.